This is a list of T cell receptor beta chains from one sample in a study of blood T cell repertoires in COVID-19. The repertoire was sequenced with immunoSEQ multiplex PCR; TCRdb's copy has only in-frame clones and lacks some. Altogether approximately 530,000 clones are present, roughly nine tenths being singletons, with the ten largest covering roughly 8%. Input material: peripheral blood. The receptors were sampled from a woman aged 45-65 years with COVID-19, enrolled during active disease. Both conserved end residues are part of each CDR3. The order of the fields is V gene, J gene, clone size, D gene, CDR3 protein, CDR3 DNA. A D gene is named only where the DNA matches it firmly. Some rows have no size entry. The others give once, few or many, or a class for an expanded clone.

V gene: TRBV28
J gene: TRBJ1-2
clone size: once
D gene: TRBD1
CDR3 protein: CASTPEGQRRSYTF
CDR3 DNA: TGTGCCAGCACCCCCGAGGGACAGCGCCGCAGCTACACCTTC

V gene: TRBV4-1
J gene: TRBJ2-5
clone size: .
D gene: TRBD2
CDR3 protein: CASSQEGGDGTQYF
CDR3 DNA: TGCGCCAGCAGCCAAGAGGGGGGGGACGGGACCCAGTACTTC

V gene: TRBV5-6
J gene: TRBJ1-1
clone size: .
D gene: .
CDR3 protein: CASSGQGGTEAFF
CDR3 DNA: TGTGCCAGCAGCGGACAAGGGGGCACTGAAGCTTTCTTT

V gene: TRBV7-9
J gene: TRBJ2-7
clone size: once
D gene: .
CDR3 protein: CASRADLTYEQYF
CDR3 DNA: TGTGCCAGCAGGGCGGATCTCACCTACGAGCAGTACTTC

V gene: TRBV6-5
J gene: TRBJ2-5
clone size: .
D gene: .
CDR3 protein: CASSYLGVETQYF
CDR3 DNA: TGTGCCAGCAGTTACTTGGGAGTGGAGACCCAGTACTTC

V gene: TRBV19
J gene: TRBJ1-4
clone size: once
D gene: .
CDR3 protein: CASSINQATNEKLFF
CDR3 DNA: TGTGCCAGTAGTATCAACCAGGCAACTAATGAAAAACTGTTTTTT

V gene: TRBV18
J gene: TRBJ1-2
clone size: .
D gene: .
CDR3 protein: CASSPGGDYGYTF
CDR3 DNA: TGTGCCAGCTCCCCAGGAGGAGACTATGGCTACACCTTC

V gene: TRBV21-1
J gene: TRBJ1-5
clone size: .
D gene: .
CDR3 protein: CASSKGADTARGNQPQHF
CDR3 DNA: TGTGCCAGCAGCAAAGGGGCCGACACGGCCAGGGGCAATCAGCCCCAGCATTTT

V gene: TRBV25-1
J gene: TRBJ2-7
clone size: .
D gene: TRBD1
CDR3 protein: CASSPYRGETYEQYF
CDR3 DNA: TGTGCCAGCAGTCCCTACAGGGGGGAGACCTACGAGCAGTACTTC

V gene: TRBV28
J gene: TRBJ1-4
clone size: .
D gene: .
CDR3 protein: CASSLGRVEEKLFF
CDR3 DNA: TGTGCCAGCAGTTTAGGCAGGGTTGAAGAAAAACTGTTTTTT

V gene: TRBV24-1
J gene: TRBJ2-3
clone size: once
D gene: TRBD1
CDR3 protein: CATSEHTGASTDTQYF
CDR3 DNA: TGTGCCACCAGTGAACATACAGGGGCTAGCACAGATACGCAGTATTTT

V gene: TRBV5-1
J gene: TRBJ2-5
clone size: .
D gene: TRBD2
CDR3 protein: CASSSGLAGGSAETQYF
CDR3 DNA: TGCGCCAGCAGCTCCGGACTAGCGGGGGGGTCGGCCGAGACCCAGTACTTC

V gene: TRBV29-1
J gene: TRBJ1-2
clone size: .
D gene: .
CDR3 protein: CSVEDWGRDNGYTF
CDR3 DNA: TGCAGCGTTGAAGACTGGGGTAGGGACAATGGCTACACCTTC

V gene: TRBV7-3
J gene: TRBJ2-1
clone size: .
D gene: .
CDR3 protein: CASSLNPLGSSYNEQFF
CDR3 DNA: TGTGCCAGCAGCTTAAATCCCCTAGGGAGCTCCTACAATGAGCAGTTCTTC

V gene: TRBV6-5
J gene: TRBJ1-5
clone size: .
D gene: .
CDR3 protein: CASSYDTNQPQHF
CDR3 DNA: TGTGCCAGCAGTTACGACACTAATCAGCCCCAGCATTTT

V gene: TRBV28
J gene: TRBJ2-6
clone size: .
D gene: TRBD1
CDR3 protein: CASSHSTGTGSGANVLTF
CDR3 DNA: TGTGCCAGCAGTCACTCGACCGGGACAGGCTCTGGGGCCAACGTCCTGACTTTC

V gene: TRBV4-1
J gene: TRBJ2-5
clone size: .
D gene: .
CDR3 protein: CASSQAGKGDQYF
CDR3 DNA: TGCGCCAGCAGCCAAGCAGGGAAGGGGGACCAGTACTTC

V gene: TRBV6-5
J gene: TRBJ2-1
clone size: .
D gene: .
CDR3 protein: CASSYPLIVPQNEQFF
CDR3 DNA: TGTGCCAGCAGTTATCCCCTTATTGTGCCGCAGAATGAGCAGTTCTTC

V gene: TRBV5-4
J gene: TRBJ1-1
clone size: .
D gene: .
CDR3 protein: CASSSGQGIGNTEAFF
CDR3 DNA: TGTGCCAGCAGCTCGGGACAAGGCATTGGGAACACTGAAGCTTTCTTT

V gene: TRBV5-4
J gene: TRBJ1-2
clone size: .
D gene: .
CDR3 protein: CASRVEGVRGYTF
CDR3 DNA: TGTGCCAGCAGGGTTGAGGGGGTTCGAGGCTACACCTTC

V gene: TRBV5-6
J gene: TRBJ2-5
clone size: once
D gene: TRBD1
CDR3 protein: CASSWDSQETQYF
CDR3 DNA: TGTGCCAGCAGCTGGGACAGCCAAGAGACCCAGTACTTC

V gene: TRBV6-5
J gene: TRBJ1-5
clone size: .
D gene: TRBD1
CDR3 protein: CASRSGQFSNQPQHF
CDR3 DNA: TGTGCCAGCAGGTCGGGACAGTTTAGCAATCAGCCCCAGCATTTT

V gene: TRBV2
J gene: TRBJ1-1
clone size: .
D gene: .
CDR3 protein: CASSEARQTEAFF
CDR3 DNA: TGTGCCAGCAGTGAAGCGCGGCAGACTGAAGCTTTCTTT

V gene: TRBV3-1/TRBV3-2
J gene: TRBJ1-1
clone size: .
D gene: .
CDR3 protein: CASSQDYRGTEAFF
CDR3 DNA: TGTGCCAGCAGCCAAGATTACCGGGGAACTGAAGCTTTCTTT

V gene: TRBV7-9
J gene: TRBJ2-7
clone size: .
D gene: TRBD1
CDR3 protein: CASSLEAGTGIGEQYF
CDR3 DNA: TGTGCCAGCAGCTTAGAGGCGGGGACAGGGATTGGGGAGCAGTACTTC

V gene: TRBV30
J gene: TRBJ2-1
clone size: .
D gene: .
CDR3 protein: CAWTVSYEQFF
CDR3 DNA: TGTGCCTGGACCGTTTCCTATGAGCAGTTCTTC